These T cell receptor beta chains were read from a single sample in a study of OX40 agonist ivuxolimab in advanced cancers. Data came from immunoSEQ multiplex PCR; TCRdb stores just in-frame clones and leaves some out. Found here are about 57,000 clones, about 89% of them singletons; the top ten hold approximately 0.39%. The sample consisted of CD4+ or CD8+ T cells sorted from blood, taken in a trial of the OX40 agonist ivuxolimab. These receptors all stem from an adult with an advanced solid tumor such as melanoma, head and neck, liver or kidney cancer. CDR3s include the opening cysteine and the closing phenylalanine or tryptophan. D genes are given only for firm matches. Size is stated for part of the rows, as once, few or many counts, or as a class when the clone is expanded.

NA	NA	TRBV5-1	TRBJ2-3	CASSLERSGGTDTQYF	TGCGCCAGCAGCTTGGAACGTTCCGGGGGCACAGATACGCAGTATTTT
NA	NA	TRBV19	TRBJ1-2	CASSLEGIYGYTF	TGTGCCAGTAGTCTTGAGGGGATCTATGGCTACACCTTC
TRBD1	few	TRBV19	TRBJ1-6	CASSGQDSPLHF	TGTGCCAGTAGTGGACAGGATTCACCCCTCCACTTT
NA	NA	TRBV7-2	TRBJ2-7	CASSLARVNYEQYF	TGTGCCAGCAGCTTAGCCAGGGTAAACTACGAGCAGTACTTC
NA	once	TRBV19	TRBJ2-6	CASSMGTGTLVLTF	TGTGCCAGTAGTATGGGTACAGGGACCCTCGTCCTGACTTTC
NA	NA	TRBV28	TRBJ1-2	CASSSPAGNYGYTF	TGTGCCAGCAGTTCCCCGGCAGGGAACTATGGCTACACCTTC
NA	medium-sized	TRBV27	TRBJ2-7	CASSLRQNYEQYF	TGTGCCAGCAGTTTAAGGCAAAACTACGAGCAGTACTTC
TRBD1	NA	TRBV2	TRBJ1-2	CASSRRTGGTLLPLALTF	TGTGCCAGCAGTCGAAGGACAGGGGGGACACTCTTGCCCCTTGCTCTTACCTTC
NA	NA	TRBV4-1	TRBJ2-7	CASSQNPNYEQYF	TGCGCCAGCAGCCAGAACCCTAACTACGAGCAGTACTTC
NA	NA	TRBV2	TRBJ1-2	CASGLLNYGYTF	TGTGCCAGCGGACTATTAAACTATGGCTACACCTTC
TRBD2	few	TRBV11-2	TRBJ2-7	CASSLVPLAEYEQYF	TGTGCCAGCAGCTTAGTTCCCCTAGCGGAATACGAGCAGTACTTC
NA	NA	TRBV7-2	TRBJ2-2	CASRERGFGELFF	TGTGCCAGCAGGGAAAGGGGGTTCGGGGAGCTGTTTTTT
NA	NA	TRBV28	TRBJ1-6	CASSATATHNSPLHF	TGTGCCAGCAGCGCGACAGCGACCCATAATTCACCCCTCCACTTT
NA	NA	TRBV7-9	TRBJ2-3	CASSLDQGTDTQYF	TGTGCCAGCAGCTTAGACCAAGGCACAGATACGCAGTATTTT
NA	NA	TRBV29-1	TRBJ2-7	CSVAQGGDEQYF	TGCAGCGTAGCCCAAGGCGGTGACGAGCAGTACTTC
TRBD2	NA	TRBV10-3	TRBJ2-2	CAISEIAGAQNTGELFF	TGTGCCATCAGTGAAATAGCGGGGGCCCAAAACACCGGGGAGCTGTTTTTT
NA	NA	TRBV25-1	TRBJ1-5	CASSERGNQPQHF	TGTGCCAGCAGTGAGCGAGGCAATCAGCCCCAGCATTTT
TRBD2	few	TRBV10-3	TRBJ2-4	CASSGTSGRSGNIQYF	TGTGCCAGCTCCGGGACTAGCGGGAGGTCGGGAAACATTCAGTACTTC
TRBD2	NA	TRBV18	TRBJ2-1	CASSPTSGRGNEQFF	TGTGCCAGCTCACCGACTAGCGGGAGGGGAAATGAGCAGTTCTTC
NA	NA	TRBV28	TRBJ1-4	CASSMGEKLFF	TGTGCCAGCAGTATGGGGGAAAAACTGTTTTTT
NA	NA	TRBV30	TRBJ1-3	CAWSVVRNTIYF	TGTGCCTGGAGTGTGGTTAGAAACACCATATATTTT
NA	NA	TRBV9	TRBJ1-1	CASNSLGRTEAFF	TGTGCCAGCAACTCTTTAGGCCGTACTGAAGCTTTCTTT
TRBD1	NA	TRBV6-5	TRBJ1-2	CASSSPGQGGGYTF	TGTGCCAGCAGTTCTCCAGGACAGGGAGGAGGCTACACCTTC
NA	NA	TRBV7-6	TRBJ1-2	CASSSIRLPYGYTF	TGTGCCAGCAGCTCAATTCGGTTACCCTATGGCTACACCTTC
NA	NA	TRBV2	TRBJ2-5	CASREGGTEQETQYF	TGTGCCAGCAGAGAGGGGGGGACAGAACAAGAGACCCAGTACTTC
NA	NA	TRBV19	TRBJ1-1	CASSRGDVIPEAFF	TGTGCCAGTAGTAGGGGGGATGTTATTCCCGAAGCTTTCTTT
TRBD1	NA	TRBV5-1	TRBJ1-1	CASSNRPGGEAFF	TGCGCCAGCAGCAACCGCCCAGGGGGCGAAGCTTTCTTT
NA	NA	TRBV30	TRBJ2-5	CAWSTRGPSPYF	TGTGCCTGGAGTACCAGGGGCCCTAGTCCGTACTTC
NA	NA	TRBV9	TRBJ2-5	CASSVAGGPQETQYF	TGTGCCAGCAGCGTAGCCGGGGGCCCACAAGAGACCCAGTACTTC
TRBD1	once	TRBV5-1	TRBJ2-1	CASSMTGGAYNEQFF	TGCGCCAGCAGCATGACAGGGGGGGCCTACAATGAGCAGTTCTTC
TRBD1	few	TRBV28	TRBJ1-3	CAIRSTGGNTIYF	TGTGCCATTCGGTCGACAGGGGGAAACACCATATATTTT
NA	NA	TRBV5-1	TRBJ2-5	CASSLGQPQETQYF	TGCGCCAGCAGCTTGGGACAGCCTCAAGAGACCCAGTACTTC
NA	NA	TRBV12-2	TRBJ1-5	CASRVRQGAWVNQPQHF	TGTGCAAGTCGCGTTCGACAGGGGGCATGGGTCAATCAGCCCCAGCATTTT
TRBD2	NA	TRBV9	TRBJ2-1	CASSPTSGGYNEQFF	TGTGCCAGCAGCCCAACTAGCGGGGGCTACAATGAGCAGTTCTTC
TRBD2	NA	TRBV19	TRBJ2-7	CASNARSSGTYEQYF	TGTGCCAGTAACGCCCGGTCTAGCGGGACCTACGAGCAGTACTTC
NA	NA	TRBV28	TRBJ1-3	CASRRNLGGSGNTIYF	TGTGCCAGCAGAAGAAACCTCGGGGGCTCTGGAAACACCATATATTTT
NA	once	TRBV18	TRBJ2-7	CASSPMYDSSYEQYF	TGTGCCAGCTCTCCAATGTACGACAGTTCCTACGAGCAGTACTTC
NA	NA	TRBV4-3	TRBJ2-7	CASSQDQGYEQYF	TGCGCCAGCAGCCAGGATCAGGGGTACGAGCAGTACTTC
NA	NA	TRBV2	TRBJ1-2	CASRTDTYGYTF	TGTGCCAGCCGGACGGACACCTATGGCTACACCTTC
TRBD1	NA	TRBV5-1	TRBJ1-4	CASSSLTGRNEKLFF	TGCGCCAGCAGCTCCCTGACAGGGAGAAATGAAAAACTGTTTTTT
NA	NA	TRBV5-1	TRBJ1-1	CASSLDRPNTEAFF	TGCGCCAGCAGCCTGGACAGACCGAACACTGAAGCTTTCTTT
TRBD1	NA	TRBV11-2	TRBJ1-6	CASRSIRDRGYSPLHF	TGTGCCAGCAGATCAATCCGAGACAGGGGGTATTCACCCCTCCACTTT
NA	NA	TRBV4-1	TRBJ1-1	CASSQEGGLALGTEAFF	TGCGCCAGCAGCCAAGAAGGTGGGTTGGCTCTGGGGACTGAAGCTTTCTTT
NA	NA	TRBV27	TRBJ2-7	CASSFRGPYEQYF	TGTGCCAGCAGTTTCCGCGGCCCCTACGAGCAGTACTTC
NA	NA	TRBV30	TRBJ1-4	CAWSVGAREKLFF	TGTGCCTGGAGTGTGGGGGCCCGAGAAAAACTGTTTTTT
NA	NA	TRBV2	TRBJ2-3	CASMRDGGGDTQYF	TGTGCCAGCATGCGGGACGGTGGTGGAGATACGCAGTATTTT
NA	NA	TRBV5-1	TRBJ2-7	CASSLASRGSYEQYF	TGCGCCAGCAGCTTGGCTTCTAGAGGTTCCTACGAGCAGTACTTC
NA	once	TRBV9	TRBJ2-1	CASSVYGSYNEQFF	TGTGCCAGCAGCGTATATGGGAGCTACAATGAGCAGTTCTTC
TRBD2	few	TRBV5-1	TRBJ2-1	CASSLKISGTSGSLRSYNEQFF	TGCGCCAGCAGCTTGAAAATATCCGGGACTAGCGGGAGTCTCCGCTCCTACAATGAGCAGTTCTTC
TRBD1	NA	TRBV29-1	TRBJ1-3	CSVRPTGGNIIYF	TGCAGCGTCAGACCCACAGGGGGAAACATCATATATTTT
TRBD1	NA	TRBV6-5	TRBJ1-5	CASSRQGGNQPQHF	TGTGCCAGCAGCCGACAGGGCGGCAATCAGCCCCAGCATTTT
NA	NA	TRBV2	TRBJ2-7	CASIRQNYEQYF	TGTGCCAGCATCCGGCAGAACTACGAGCAGTACTTC
TRBD2	NA	TRBV27	TRBJ2-7	CASRLAGPGSYEQYF	TGTGCCAGCAGGCTAGCGGGCCCGGGGTCCTACGAGCAGTACTTC
NA	few	TRBV6-5	TRBJ2-2	CASSPRPLTGELFF	TGTGCCAGCAGTCCCCGTCCGCTCACCGGGGAGCTGTTTTTT
NA	NA	TRBV10-3	TRBJ1-1	CAISESSRAPMNTEAFF	TGTGCCATCAGTGAGTCGAGCAGGGCCCCTATGAACACTGAAGCTTTCTTT
TRBD2	few	TRBV28	TRBJ2-1	CASSSLSIAGGHSSYNEQFF	TGTGCCAGCAGTTCTTTGTCAATAGCGGGAGGGCACAGCTCCTACAATGAGCAGTTCTTC
NA	medium-sized	TRBV6-5	TRBJ1-5	CASSYFQDQPQHF	TGTGCCAGCAGTTACTTCCAGGATCAGCCCCAGCATTTT
TRBD2	NA	TRBV5-1	TRBJ2-5	CASSAGTSGMRETQYF	TGCGCCAGCAGCGCCGGGACTAGCGGGATGAGGGAGACCCAGTACTTC